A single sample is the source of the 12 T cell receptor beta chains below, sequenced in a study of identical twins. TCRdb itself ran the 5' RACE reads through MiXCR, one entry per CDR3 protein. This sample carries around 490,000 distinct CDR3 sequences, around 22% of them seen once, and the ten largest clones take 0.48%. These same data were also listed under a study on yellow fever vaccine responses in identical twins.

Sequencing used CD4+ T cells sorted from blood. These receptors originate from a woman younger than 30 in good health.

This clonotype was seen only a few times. This CDR3 is CASSLTTLGNEQFF. The CDR3, as DNA: TGTGCCAGCAGCTTGACCACCCTGGGGAATGAGCAGTTCTTC. The genes are TRBV7-8 and TRBJ2-1; D unclear. Trimming took 3 bases from V and 7 from J, leaving 13 bases between them. Germline CDR1 is SGHVS and CDR2 is FQNEAQ. The CDR3 extends over 14 amino acids. Variable domain in full (rest from reference TRBV7-8 and TRBJ2-1): GAGVSQSPRYKVAKRGQDVALRCDPISGHVSLFWYQQALGQGPEFLTYFQNEAQLDKSGLPSDRFFAERPEGSVSTLKIQRTQQEDSAVYLCASSLTTLGNEQFFGPGTRLTVL.

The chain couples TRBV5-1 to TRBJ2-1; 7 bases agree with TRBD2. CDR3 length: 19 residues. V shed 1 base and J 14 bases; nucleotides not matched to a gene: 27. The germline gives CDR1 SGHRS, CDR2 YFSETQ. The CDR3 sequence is CASSLRGAGVPMPSVPEFF. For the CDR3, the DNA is TGCGCCAGCAGCTTGCGAGGCGCGGGAGTTCCAATGCCCTCGGTCCCCGAGTTCTTC.

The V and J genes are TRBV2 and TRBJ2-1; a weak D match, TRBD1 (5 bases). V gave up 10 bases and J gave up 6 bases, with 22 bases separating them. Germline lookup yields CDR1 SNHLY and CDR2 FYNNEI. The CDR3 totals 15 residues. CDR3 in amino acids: CAITGAYLNPNEQFF. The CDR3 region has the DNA TGTGCCATCACAGGAGCCTACTTAAACCCCAATGAGCAGTTCTTC.

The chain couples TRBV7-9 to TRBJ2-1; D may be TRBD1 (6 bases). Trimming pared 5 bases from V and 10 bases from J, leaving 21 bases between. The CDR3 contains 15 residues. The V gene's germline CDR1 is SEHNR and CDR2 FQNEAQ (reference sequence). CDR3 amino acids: CASSHRASGWWEQFF. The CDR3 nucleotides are TGTGCCAGCAGCCACAGGGCCTCTGGCTGGTGGGAGCAGTTCTTC.

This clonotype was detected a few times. The CDR3 region has the DNA TGTGCCAGCAGCTTAGCGCAGGGTAGCTGGGAGACCCAGTACTTC. Translating it yields CASSLAQGSWETQYF. J is TRBJ2-5 and V is TRBV7-2, with D perhaps TRBD1 (5 bases). This CDR3 spans 15 amino acids. The germline V gene encodes CDR1 SGHTA and CDR2 FQGNSA. V lost 0 bases to trimming and J lost 5 bases, with 13 bases between them. Complete variable domain (other parts from reference TRBV7-2 and TRBJ2-5): GAGVSQSPSNKVTEKGKDVELRCDPISGHTALYWYRQSLGQGLEFLIYFQGNSAPDKSGLPSDRFSAERTGGSVSTLTIQRTQQEDSAVYLCASSLAQGSWETQYFGPGTRLLVL.

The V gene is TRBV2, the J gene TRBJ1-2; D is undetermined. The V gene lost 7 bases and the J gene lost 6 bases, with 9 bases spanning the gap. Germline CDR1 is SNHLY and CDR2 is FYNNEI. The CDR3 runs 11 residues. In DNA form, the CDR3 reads TGTGCCAGCAAGGACGATAATGGCTACACCTTC. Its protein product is CASKDDNGYTF. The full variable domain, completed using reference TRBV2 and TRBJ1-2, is EPEVTQTPSHQVTQMGQEVILRCVPISNHLYFYWYRQILGQKVEFLVSFYNNEISEKSEIFDDQFSVERPDGSNFTLKIRSTKLEDSAMYFCASKDDNGYTFGSGTRLTVV.

The CDR3, as DNA: TGCGCCAGCAGCCTTTCACAGGGAAGGGCCGGGGAGCTGTTTTTT. Residues: CASSLSQGRAGELFF. V is TRBV5-1 and J is TRBJ2-2, with a tentative D call TRBD1 (6 bases). The CDR3 is made up of 15 amino acids. CDR1 and CDR2 (germline): SGHRS, YFSETQ. V shed 4 bases and J shed 6 bases, with 16 bases lying between them.

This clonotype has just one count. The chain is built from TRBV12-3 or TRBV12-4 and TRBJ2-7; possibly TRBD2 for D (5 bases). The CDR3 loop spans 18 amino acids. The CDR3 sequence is CTICLSLIVASSSYEQYF. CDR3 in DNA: TGTACCATCTGTTTATCGTTAATCGTAGCGAGCAGCTCCTACGAGCAGTACTTC.

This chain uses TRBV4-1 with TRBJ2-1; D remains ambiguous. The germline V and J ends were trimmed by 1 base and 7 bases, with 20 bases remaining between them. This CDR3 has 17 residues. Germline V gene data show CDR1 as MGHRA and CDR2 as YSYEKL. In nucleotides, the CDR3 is TGCGCCAGCAGCCAAGGCCCCCACGCCCTAAGGTGGAATGAGCAGTTCTTC. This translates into CASSQGPHALRWNEQFF.

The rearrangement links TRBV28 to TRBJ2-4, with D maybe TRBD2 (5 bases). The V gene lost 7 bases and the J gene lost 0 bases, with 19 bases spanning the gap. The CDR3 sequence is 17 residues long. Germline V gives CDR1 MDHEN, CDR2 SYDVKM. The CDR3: CASTSPAGSRAKNIQYF. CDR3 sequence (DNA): TGTGCCAGCACCTCTCCTGCGGGCAGTAGAGCCAAAAACATTCAGTACTTC.

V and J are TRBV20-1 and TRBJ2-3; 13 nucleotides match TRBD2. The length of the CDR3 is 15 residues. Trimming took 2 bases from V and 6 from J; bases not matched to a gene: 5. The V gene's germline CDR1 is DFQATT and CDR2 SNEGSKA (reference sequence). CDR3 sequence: CSARSGTSGADTQYF. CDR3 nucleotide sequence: TGCAGTGCTAGATCGGGGACTAGCGGGGCGGATACGCAGTATTTT.

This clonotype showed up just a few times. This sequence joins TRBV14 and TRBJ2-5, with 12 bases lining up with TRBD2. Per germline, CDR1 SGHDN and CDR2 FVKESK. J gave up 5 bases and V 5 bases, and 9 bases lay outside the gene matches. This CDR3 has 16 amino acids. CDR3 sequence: CASSSRLAGVRETQYF. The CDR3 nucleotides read TGTGCCAGCAGCTCGCGACTAGCGGGAGTTCGGGAGACCCAGTACTTC.